The rows below give T cell receptor beta chains drawn from one sample of a study of T cell therapy after organ transplantation. TCRdb keeps only in-frame clones here, not all; method: immunoSEQ multiplex PCR. Of around 19,000 clones in the sample, roughly 84% are singletons; the top ten hold about a third. What these receptors recognize is not known. Source: CD8+ T cells from blood, taken after autologous CMV-specific T cell therapy. The origin of the receptors is a human patient who had received a solid organ transplant and had CMV disease. The graft donor may have given rise to some T cells. CDR3s leave out the opening cysteine and the closing phenylalanine or tryptophan. Each record gives: V gene, CDR3 length, J gene, CDR3 protein.

TRBV28	11	TRBJ2-3	ASSSALGDTQY
TRBV25-1	14	TRBJ2-1	ASSEFLGGADNEQF
TRBV2	10	TRBJ1-2	ASIRVDYGYT
TRBV7-6	11	TRBJ1-1	ASSSGPTTEAF
TRBV15	14	TRBJ2-1	ATSSDPGGRDHEQF
TRBV9	12	TRBJ2-5	ASSVGAGQETQY
TRBV9	14	TRBJ2-2	ASSHGLAGGPGELF
TRBV28	13	TRBJ1-1	ASISVGWSGAEAF
TRBV29-1	11	TRBJ1-2	SVDSGWGYGYT
TRBV2	10	TRBJ1-2	TSSELIYGYT
TRBV15	13	TRBJ2-3	ATSREAGVHDTQY
TRBV15	11	TRBJ2-1	ATSRDTSNEQF
TRBV9	12	TRBJ1-2	ASSPREGNYGYT
TRBV5-6	13	TRBJ1-5	ASSLGGVGNQPQH
TRBV19	11	TRBJ2-5	ASSDGRWETQY
TRBV7-6	18	TRBJ1-6	ASSPDHLDGQSSYNSPLH
TRBV5-4	11	TRBJ1-1	ASSWDGLTEAF
TRBV5-6	12	TRBJ1-5	ASSLGTGYQPQH
TRBV4-1	12	TRBJ2-7	ASSQDALAGEKY
TRBV6-5	12	TRBJ2-7	ASSEGAGGHEQY
TRBV6-6	13	TRBJ1-2	ASSHGTGGAYGYT
TRBV4-3	14	TRBJ2-7	ASSQDRTSDVDEQY
TRBV6-5	11	TRBJ2-7	ASSAGASYEQY
TRBV18	12	TRBJ2-7	ASSPGDRGDEQY
TRBV6-5	12	TRBJ2-7	ASSGGADKYEQY
TRBV19	12	TRBJ2-7	ASSIAGENYEQY
TRBV5-1	14	TRBJ2-3	ASSSTGGVRTDTQY
TRBV14	12	TRBJ2-7	ASSHGTGSYEQY
TRBV6-6	14	TRBJ2-2	ASSYPAGVLTGELF
TRBV7-9	15	TRBJ1-4	ASSPPLRTATNEKLF
TRBV6-5	13	TRBJ2-5	ASRGGGGAQETQY
TRBV2	8	TRBJ2-7	ASCGYEQY
TRBV27	11	TRBJ1-4	ASSPGPWEKLF
TRBV27	13	TRBJ2-1	ASKTSGTPPHEQF
TRBV7-9	12	TRBJ2-5	ASSPWGFGETQY
TRBV4-1	14	TRBJ2-1	ASKQNRGDYNNEQF
TRBV7-3	13	TRBJ2-5	ASSSLGGLQETQY
TRBV28	13	TRBJ1-4	ASSPQGWQSEKLF
TRBV29-1	12	TRBJ1-6	SVPGTASYSPLH
TRBV12-5	11	TRBJ2-1	ASGLGIYNEQF
TRBV19	10	TRBJ2-2	ASSMLPGELF